This T cell receptor (beta chain) originates from a study of tumor-infiltrating lymphocytes in primary liver carcinoma. Study-level information: There were roughly 3.5 to 8 million productive TCRbeta reads per sample, a yield similar across tissue types.

Production of TCR beta cDNA used around 500 ng total RNA together with a constant-region primer. TCR beta libraries came from three nested multiplex PCR rounds using slightly modified ARM-PCR. A C-beta reverse primer and TRBV1-TRBV30 forward primers served in each of the first two PCR rounds, at 9 to 11 cycles apiece. TCRdb re-called the multiplex PCR reads with MiXCR, one entry per CDR3 protein. The sample consists of just over 300,000 distinct CDR3 sequences, 50% to 60% of them appearing once. Germline V CDR1 and CDR2: SGHVS, FQNEAQ. V lost 3 bases and J 5 bases, leaving 2 bases between the germline ends. The CDR3 consists of 11 residues. A note on this clonotype: Since no conserved phenylalanine or tryptophan closes the CDR3, a read error is the likely cause.

In addition to blood RNA drawn from unsorted whole blood, germline DNA was extracted. This sequence was found in a woman aged 25 to 39 with primary liver carcinoma and hepatitis B virus infection. The J gene is TRBJ2-1, the V gene TRBV7-8; no definite D call. Sequenced material: peripheral blood. In nucleotides, the CDR3 is TGTGCCAGCAGCTTCCACAATGAGCAGTTCTTA. Translated, it gives CASSFHNEQFL.